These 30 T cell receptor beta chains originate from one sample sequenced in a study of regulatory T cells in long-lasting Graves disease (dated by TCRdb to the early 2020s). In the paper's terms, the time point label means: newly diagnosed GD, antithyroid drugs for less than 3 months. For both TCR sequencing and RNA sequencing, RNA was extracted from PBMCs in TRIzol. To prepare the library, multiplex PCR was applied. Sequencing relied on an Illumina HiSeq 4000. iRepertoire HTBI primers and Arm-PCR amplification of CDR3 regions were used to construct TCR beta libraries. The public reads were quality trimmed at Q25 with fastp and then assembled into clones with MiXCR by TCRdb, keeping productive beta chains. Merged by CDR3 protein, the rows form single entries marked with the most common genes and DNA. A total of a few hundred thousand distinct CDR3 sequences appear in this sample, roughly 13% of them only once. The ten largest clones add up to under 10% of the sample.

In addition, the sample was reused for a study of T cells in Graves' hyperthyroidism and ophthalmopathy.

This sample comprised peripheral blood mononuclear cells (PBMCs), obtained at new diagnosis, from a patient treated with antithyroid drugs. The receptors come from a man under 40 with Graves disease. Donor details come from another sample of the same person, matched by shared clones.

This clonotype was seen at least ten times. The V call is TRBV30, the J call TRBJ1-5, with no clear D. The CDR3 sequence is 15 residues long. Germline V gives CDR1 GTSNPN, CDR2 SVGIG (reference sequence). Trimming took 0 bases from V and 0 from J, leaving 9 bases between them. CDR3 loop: CAWSVGFSSNQPQHF. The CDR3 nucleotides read TGTGCCTGGAGTGTGGGATTCTCTAGCAATCAGCCCCAGCATTTT.

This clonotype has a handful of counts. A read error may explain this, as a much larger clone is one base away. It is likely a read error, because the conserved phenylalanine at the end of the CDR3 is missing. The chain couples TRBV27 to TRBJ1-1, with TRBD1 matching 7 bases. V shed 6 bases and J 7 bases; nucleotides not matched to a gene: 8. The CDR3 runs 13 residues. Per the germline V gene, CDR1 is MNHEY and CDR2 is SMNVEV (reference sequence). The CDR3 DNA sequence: TGTGCCAGCAGACCGACAGGGCCATTTGAAGCTTTCCTT. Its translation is CASRPTGPFEAFL.

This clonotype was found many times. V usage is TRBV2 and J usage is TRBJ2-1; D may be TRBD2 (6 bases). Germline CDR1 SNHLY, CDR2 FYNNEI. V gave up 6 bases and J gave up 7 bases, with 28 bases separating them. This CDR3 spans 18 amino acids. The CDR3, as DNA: TGTGCCAGCAGGCTCACATTCAAGCGGGCCCTCCTCCAGAATGAGCAGTTCTTC. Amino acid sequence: CASRLTFKRALLQNEQFF.

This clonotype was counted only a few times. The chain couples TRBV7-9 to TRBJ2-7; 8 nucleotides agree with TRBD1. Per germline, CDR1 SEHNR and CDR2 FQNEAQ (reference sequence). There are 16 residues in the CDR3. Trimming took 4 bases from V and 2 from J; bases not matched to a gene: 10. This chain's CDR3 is CASSYRKGQATYEQYF. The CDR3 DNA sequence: TGTGCCAGCAGCTACCGGAAGGGACAGGCTACCTACGAGCAGTACTTC.

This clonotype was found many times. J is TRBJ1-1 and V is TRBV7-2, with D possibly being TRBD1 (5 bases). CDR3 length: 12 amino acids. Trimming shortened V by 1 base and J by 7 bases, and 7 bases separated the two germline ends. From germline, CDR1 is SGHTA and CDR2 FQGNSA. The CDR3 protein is CASSLVTGEAFF. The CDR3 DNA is TGTGCCAGCAGCTTAGTTACAGGTGAAGCTTTCTTT.

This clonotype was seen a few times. CDR3 region: CASSLQGAENEKLFF. In nucleotides, the CDR3 is TGTGCCAGCAGCCTACAGGGGGCAGAGAATGAAAAACTGTTTTTT. The chain carries TRBV5-5 and TRBJ1-4, with 9 bases that match TRBD1. V gave up 4 bases and J gave up 5 bases; unmatched junction bases: 6. Germline CDR1 reads SGHKS; CDR2 reads YYEKEE (reference sequence). The length of the CDR3 is 15 residues.

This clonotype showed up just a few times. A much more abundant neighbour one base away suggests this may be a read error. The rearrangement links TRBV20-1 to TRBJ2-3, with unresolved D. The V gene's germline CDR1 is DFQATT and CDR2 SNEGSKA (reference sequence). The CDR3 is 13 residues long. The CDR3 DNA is TGCAGTGTTAGAGAGCTGAGCACAGATACGCAGTATTTT. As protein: CSVRELSTDTQYF.

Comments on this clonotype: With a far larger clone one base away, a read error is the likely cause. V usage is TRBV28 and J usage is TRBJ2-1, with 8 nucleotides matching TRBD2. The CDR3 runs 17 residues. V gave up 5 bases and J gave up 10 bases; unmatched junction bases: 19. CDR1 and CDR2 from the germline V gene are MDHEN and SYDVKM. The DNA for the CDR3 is TGTGCCAGCAGTCCTTCCTACTTAGCGGGACTTCCCTACGAGCAGTTCTTC. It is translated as CASSPSYLAGLPYEQFF.

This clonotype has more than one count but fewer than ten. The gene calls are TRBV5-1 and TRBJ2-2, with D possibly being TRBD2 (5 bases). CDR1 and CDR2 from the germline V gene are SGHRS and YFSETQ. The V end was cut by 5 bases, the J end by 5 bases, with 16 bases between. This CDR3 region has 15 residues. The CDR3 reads CASRTDTSGTGELFF. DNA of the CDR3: TGCGCCAGCAGAACTGACACCTCGGGAACCGGGGAGCTGTTTTTT.

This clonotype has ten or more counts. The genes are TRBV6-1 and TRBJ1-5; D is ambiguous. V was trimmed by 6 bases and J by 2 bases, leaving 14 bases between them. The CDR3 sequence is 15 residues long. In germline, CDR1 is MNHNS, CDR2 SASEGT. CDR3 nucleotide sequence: TGTGCCAGCAGCCCCCGGCGGATGGGCAATCAGCCCCAGCATTTT. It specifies CASSPRRMGNQPQHF.

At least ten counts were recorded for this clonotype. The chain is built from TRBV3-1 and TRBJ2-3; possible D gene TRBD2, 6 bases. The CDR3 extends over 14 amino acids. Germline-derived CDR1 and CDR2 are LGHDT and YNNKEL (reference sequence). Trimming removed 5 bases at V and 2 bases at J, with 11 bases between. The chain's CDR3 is CASSGGGHTDTQYF. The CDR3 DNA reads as TGTGCCAGCAGCGGAGGAGGGCACACAGATACGCAGTATTTT.

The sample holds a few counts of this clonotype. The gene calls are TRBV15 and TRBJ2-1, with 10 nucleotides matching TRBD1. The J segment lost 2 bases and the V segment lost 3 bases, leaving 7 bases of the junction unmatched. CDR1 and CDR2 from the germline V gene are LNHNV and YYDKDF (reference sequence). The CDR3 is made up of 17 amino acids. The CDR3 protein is CATSSSVGTGAYNEQFF. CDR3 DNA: TGTGCCACCAGCAGCTCGGTGGGGACAGGGGCCTACAATGAGCAGTTCTTC.

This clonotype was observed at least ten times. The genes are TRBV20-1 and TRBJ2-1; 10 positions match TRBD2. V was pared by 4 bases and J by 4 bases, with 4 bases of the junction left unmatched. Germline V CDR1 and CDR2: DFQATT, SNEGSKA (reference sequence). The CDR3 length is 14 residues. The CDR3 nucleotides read TGCAGTGCTATTCCGGGACTAGCGTACAATGAGCAGTTCTTC. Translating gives CSAIPGLAYNEQFF.

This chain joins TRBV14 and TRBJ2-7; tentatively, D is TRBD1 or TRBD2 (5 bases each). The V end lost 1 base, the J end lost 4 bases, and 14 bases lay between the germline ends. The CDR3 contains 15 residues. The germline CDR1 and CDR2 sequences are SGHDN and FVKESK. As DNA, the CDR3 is TGTGCCAGCAGCCAAGCCGGGGCCAGCCGGTACGAGCAGTACTTC. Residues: CASSQAGASRYEQYF.

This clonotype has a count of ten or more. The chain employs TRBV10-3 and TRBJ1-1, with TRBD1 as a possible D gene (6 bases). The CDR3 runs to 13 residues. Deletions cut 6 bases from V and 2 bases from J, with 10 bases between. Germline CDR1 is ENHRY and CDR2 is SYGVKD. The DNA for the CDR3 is TGTGCCATCAGAGGACAGTTCAACACTGAAGCTTTCTTT. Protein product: CAIRGQFNTEAFF.

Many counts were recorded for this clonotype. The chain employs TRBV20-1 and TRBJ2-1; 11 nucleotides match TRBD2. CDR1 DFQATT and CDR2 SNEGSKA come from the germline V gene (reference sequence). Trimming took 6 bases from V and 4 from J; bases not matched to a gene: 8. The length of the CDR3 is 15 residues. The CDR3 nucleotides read TGCAGTGCCCCACAAGGGACTAGCGGTTACAATGAGCAGTTCTTC. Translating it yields CSAPQGTSGYNEQFF.

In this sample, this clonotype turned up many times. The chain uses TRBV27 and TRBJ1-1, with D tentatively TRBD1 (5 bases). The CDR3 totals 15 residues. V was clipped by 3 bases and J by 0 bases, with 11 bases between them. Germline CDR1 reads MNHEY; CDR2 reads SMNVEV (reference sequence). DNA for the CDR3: TGTGCCAGCAGTTTCCAGGGACTTCTGAACACTGAAGCTTTCTTT. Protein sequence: CASSFQGLLNTEAFF.

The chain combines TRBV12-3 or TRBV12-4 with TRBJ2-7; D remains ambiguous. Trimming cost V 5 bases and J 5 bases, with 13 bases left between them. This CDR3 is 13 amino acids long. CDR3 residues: CASSPPVVDEQYF. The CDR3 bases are TGTGCCAGCAGTCCCCCAGTGGTCGACGAGCAGTACTTC.

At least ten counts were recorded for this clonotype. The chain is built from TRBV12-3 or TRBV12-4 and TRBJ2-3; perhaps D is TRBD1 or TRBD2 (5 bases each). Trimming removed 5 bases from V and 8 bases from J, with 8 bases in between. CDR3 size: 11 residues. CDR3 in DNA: TGTGCCAGCAGTCCCGGGACTACGCAGTATTTT. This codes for CASSPGTTQYF.

CDR3 region: CASSLDQTDYGYTF. The CDR3 region has the DNA TGCGCCAGCAGCTTGGATCAAACCGACTATGGCTACACCTTC. The rearrangement links TRBV5-1 to TRBJ1-2, with D uncertain. Trimming shortened V by 0 bases and J by 3 bases, and 9 bases separated the two germline ends. Germline V lookup: CDR1 SGHRS, CDR2 YFSETQ. The CDR3 has 14 residues.

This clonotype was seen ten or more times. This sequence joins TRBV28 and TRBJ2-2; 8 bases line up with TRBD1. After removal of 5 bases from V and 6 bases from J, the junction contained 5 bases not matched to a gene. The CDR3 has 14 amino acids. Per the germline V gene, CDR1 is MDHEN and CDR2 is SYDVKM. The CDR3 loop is CASSADRVSGELFF. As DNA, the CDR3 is TGTGCCAGCAGTGCGGACAGGGTGTCCGGGGAGCTGTTTTTT.

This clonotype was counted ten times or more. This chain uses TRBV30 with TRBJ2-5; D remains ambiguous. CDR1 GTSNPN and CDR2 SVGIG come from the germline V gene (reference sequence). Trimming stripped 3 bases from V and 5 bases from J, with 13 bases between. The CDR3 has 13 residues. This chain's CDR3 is CAWRPSTRETQYF. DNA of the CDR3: TGTGCCTGGAGACCGAGCACGAGGGAGACCCAGTACTTC.

The CDR3 DNA is TGTGCCAGCCCGTCTTCGGAGTCTGGGGCCAACGTCCTGACTTTC. It is translated as CASPSSESGANVLTF. This chain connects TRBV18 to TRBJ2-6; no reliable D call. The CDR3 sequence is 15 residues long. Trimming took off 8 bases at V and 1 base at J, with 12 bases between the two ends. In germline, CDR1 is KGHSH, CDR2 LQKENI.

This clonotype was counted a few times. CDR3: CSAIFLRERHSTDTQYF. CDR3 sequence (DNA): TGCAGTGCTATTTTTCTCCGCGAGCGCCACAGCACAGATACGCAGTATTTT. This chain connects TRBV20-1 to TRBJ2-3; no reliable D call. Germline values: CDR1 DFQATT, CDR2 SNEGSKA (reference sequence). The ends were cut back, 4 bases at V and 0 bases at J, with 20 bases in the middle. This CDR3 is 17 amino acids long.

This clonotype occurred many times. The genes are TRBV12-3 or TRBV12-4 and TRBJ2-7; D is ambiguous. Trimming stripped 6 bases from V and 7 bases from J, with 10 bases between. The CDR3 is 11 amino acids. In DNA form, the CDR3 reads TGTGCCAGCAGCCCGTCGACGGAGCAGTACTTC. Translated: CASSPSTEQYF.

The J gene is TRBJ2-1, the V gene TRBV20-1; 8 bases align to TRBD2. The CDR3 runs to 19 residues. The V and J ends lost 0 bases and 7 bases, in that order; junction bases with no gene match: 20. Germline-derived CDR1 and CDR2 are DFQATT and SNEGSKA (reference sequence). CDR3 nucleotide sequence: TGCAGTGCTAGAGATCTAATGGGGCCCCCGGGAGGGCCGGGAAATGAGCAGTTCTTC. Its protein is CSARDLMGPPGGPGNEQFF.

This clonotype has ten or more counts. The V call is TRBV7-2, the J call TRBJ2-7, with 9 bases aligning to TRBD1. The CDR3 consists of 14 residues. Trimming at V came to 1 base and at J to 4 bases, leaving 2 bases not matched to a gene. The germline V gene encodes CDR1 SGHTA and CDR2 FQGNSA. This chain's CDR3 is CASSLVDRGYEQYF. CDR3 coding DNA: TGTGCCAGCAGCTTAGTGGACAGGGGATACGAGCAGTACTTC.

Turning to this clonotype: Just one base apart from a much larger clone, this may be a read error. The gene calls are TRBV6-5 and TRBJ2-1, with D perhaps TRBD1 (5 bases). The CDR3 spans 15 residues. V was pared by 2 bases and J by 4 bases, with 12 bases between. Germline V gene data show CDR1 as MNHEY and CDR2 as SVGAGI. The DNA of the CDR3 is TGTGCCAGCAGTTACGGCCAGGGAATATACAATGAGCAGTTCTTC. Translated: CASSYGQGIYNEQFF.

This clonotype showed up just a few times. The DNA for the CDR3 is TGTGCCAGTACTCAGCGGGTTAGCACAGATACGCAGTATTTT. Protein: CASTQRVSTDTQYF. The genes are TRBV19 and TRBJ2-3; D is perhaps TRBD2 (6 bases). This CDR3 is 14 amino acids long. Trimming pared 7 bases from V and 0 bases from J, leaving 11 bases between. Germline V gene data show CDR1 as LNHDA and CDR2 as SQIVND (reference sequence).

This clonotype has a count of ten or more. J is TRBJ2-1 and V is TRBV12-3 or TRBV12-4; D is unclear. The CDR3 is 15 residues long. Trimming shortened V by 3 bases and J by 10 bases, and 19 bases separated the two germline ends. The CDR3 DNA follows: TGTGCCAGCAGTTTCGCAAAGACAATGGGGTTGGAGCAGTTCTTC. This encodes CASSFAKTMGLEQFF.